One and the same sample provided the 10 T cell receptor beta chains below, sequenced in a study of human T cells and chemical hapten exposure. TCRdb fed the RACE reads into MiXCR, producing one record per CDR3 protein. The table records roughly 81,000 distinct CDR3 sequences, 8.5% of them present only once. Time point denoted: pre-sensitization, week 0. Treatment: therapeutic diphenylcyclopropenone sensitization with weekly scalp DPC. Sequencing used whole blood, obtained in connection with sensitization to the hapten diphenylcyclopropenone (DPC). The origin of the receptors is a man aged 35 to 55 with alopecia areata. Some clones in this sample may be carry-over from other donors' samples.

The chain combines TRBV30 with TRBJ2-7; 7 bases line up with TRBD1. CDR3 size: 15 residues. The V and J ends lost 1 base and 0 bases, in that order; junction bases with no gene match: 6. Germline loops: CDR1 GTSNPN, CDR2 SVGIG (reference sequence). The DNA of the CDR3 is TGTGCCTGGAGTGCCCGGGACAGAGTCTCCTACGAGCAGTACTTC. As protein: CAWSARDRVSYEQYF.

In this sample, this clonotype turned up a few times. This chain joins TRBV9 and TRBJ1-3, with a tentative D call TRBD1 (6 bases). This CDR3 region has 17 residues. Per the germline V gene, CDR1 is SGDLS and CDR2 is YYNGEE. Trimming cost V 4 bases and J 0 bases, with 17 bases left between them. This CDR3 is CASSPLGDTYSGNTIYF. The CDR3 DNA sequence: TGTGCCAGCAGCCCTTTAGGGGACACTTACTCTGGAAACACCATATATTTT.

V usage is TRBV15 and J usage is TRBJ1-1; 10 bases match TRBD1. Trimming took 0 bases from V and 3 from J; bases not matched to a gene: 13. The germline CDR1 and CDR2 sequences are LNHNV and YYDKDF (reference sequence). The CDR3 length is 19 residues. The CDR3 sequence is CATSRDRRVDRGLDTEAFF. CDR3 DNA: TGTGCCACCAGCAGAGATAGAAGGGTGGACAGGGGGTTGGACACTGAAGCTTTCTTT.

This clonotype was observed many times. The chain joins TRBV20-1 to TRBJ2-2, with 7 bases fitting TRBD1. Trimming at V came to 2 bases and at J to 2 bases, leaving 5 bases not matched to a gene. The CDR3 runs 15 residues. In germline, CDR1 is DFQATT, CDR2 SNEGSKA (reference sequence). The CDR3 DNA is TGCAGTGCTAGAATGGGGACAGCTAACACCGGGGAGCTGTTTTTT. Protein product: CSARMGTANTGELFF.

This clonotype was seen many times. The chain carries TRBV3-1 and TRBJ2-2; the D is unclear. V was shortened by 1 base and J by 0 bases, with 9 bases between the two germline ends. Germline CDR1 reads LGHDT; CDR2 reads YNNKEL (reference sequence). The length of the CDR3 is 16 residues. The CDR3 DNA sequence: TGTGCCAGCAGCCAAGCCCCCAGCGCGAACACCGGGGAGCTGTTTTTT. Residues: CASSQAPSANTGELFF.

This chain joins TRBV5-1 and TRBJ1-4; 7 bases are shared with TRBD1. This CDR3 has 16 residues. V was clipped by 1 base and J by 7 bases; unmatched bases: 10. Per the germline V gene, CDR1 is SGHRS and CDR2 is YFSETQ. The CDR3, as DNA: TGCGCCAGCAGCTTGTCTGAAGCAGGGGGGATTGAAAAACTGTTTTTT. This sequence encodes CASSLSEAGGIEKLFF.

This chain uses TRBV19 with TRBJ2-6; TRBD1 matches 9 bases. V was clipped by 5 bases and J by 0 bases; unmatched bases: 11. This CDR3 contains 19 residues. Germline V gives CDR1 LNHDA, CDR2 SQIVND (reference sequence). CDR3 bases: TGTGCCAGTAGTTTGGGACAGGGAAAGGCTTACTCTGGGGCCAACGTCCTGACTTTC. This translates into CASSLGQGKAYSGANVLTF.

CDR3 in amino acids: CASSLGGSRDTDTQYF. DNA for the CDR3: TGTGCCAGCAGTTTAGGCGGGAGTCGGGACACAGATACGCAGTATTTT. This chain uses TRBV12-3 or TRBV12-4 with TRBJ2-3, with TRBD2 identical over 7 bases. This CDR3 is built from 16 residues. With 1 base clipped from V and 2 bases from J, the junction kept 6 bases outside the gene matches.

In regard to this clonotype: A read error may be the cause here, since a much bigger clone is one base away. Likely a read error: the CDR3 ends without its conserved phenylalanine or tryptophan. The DNA is left out, because the CDR3 cannot be placed on it with certainty; the CDR3 is given as TCRdb lists it. The J gene is TRBJ2-7, the V gene TRBV28; no check of the table's D call, TRBD2, against the DNA was made. From germline, CDR1 is MDHEN and CDR2 SYDVKM. Including both end residues, the CDR3 is 13 amino acids long. CDR3 amino acids: CASSSLAVPSGYL.

This clonotype was observed many times. This rearrangement joins TRBV29-1 to TRBJ1-1; D is unclear. Germline CDR1 and CDR2: SQVTM and ANQGSEA. Trimming removed 4 bases at V and 3 bases at J, with 6 bases between. The length of the CDR3 is 11 residues. The CDR3 is CSVAGDTEAFF. The CDR3 bases are TGCAGCGTTGCTGGGGACACTGAAGCTTTCTTT.